A single sample gave rise to the 20 T cell receptor beta chains below, sequenced in a study of cytomegalovirus exposure and HLA in healthy donors. With 60 Vbeta and 13 Jbeta primers, the PCR was carried out. TCRdb keeps only in-frame clones here, not all; method: immunoSEQ multiplex PCR. The sample contains fewer than 200,000 clones, roughly 85% of which appear only once. The sample consisted of PBMCs. The receptor source for this set is a man aged 25-40 years in good health and CMV-seropositive.

This clone has a single count. V usage is TRBV4-3 and J usage is TRBJ2-2; TRBD2 agrees at 9 bases. V was pared by 0 bases and J by 0 bases, with 17 bases of the junction left unmatched. This CDR3 region has 22 residues. Germline V lookup: CDR1 LGHNA, CDR2 YSLEER. The CDR3 DNA is TGCGCCAGCAGCCAAGAGGACGGCGGGGGGGGTAGATTAGCCGCGAACACCGGGGAGCTGTTTTTT. Translating gives CASSQEDGGGGRLAANTGELFF.

The rearrangement uses TRBV7-2 and TRBJ2-3; 7 bases align to TRBD2. This CDR3 has 17 residues. Germline assignment: CDR1 SGHTA and CDR2 FQGNSA. The J segment lost 6 bases and the V segment lost 1 base, leaving 13 bases of the junction unmatched. Written as DNA, the CDR3 is TGTGCCAGCAGCTTAGTAGGTCGGGGGGTTACATCGGATACGCAGTATTTT. This gives the protein CASSLVGRGVTSDTQYF.

The chain combines TRBV30 with TRBJ1-6, with 9 bases matching TRBD1. Germline assignment: CDR1 GTSNPN and CDR2 SVGIG (reference sequence). CDR3 length: 15 residues. The V segment lost 2 bases and the J segment 4 bases; nucleotides outside the gene matches: 3. The CDR3: CAWSPGQGYNSPLHF. CDR3 DNA: TGTGCCTGGAGTCCAGGACAGGGGTATAATTCACCCCTCCACTTT.

V is TRBV29-1 and J is TRBJ1-2; TRBD1 matches 7 bases. The V segment lost 2 bases and the J segment 6 bases; nucleotides outside the gene matches: 6. The germline CDR1 and CDR2 sequences are SQVTM and ANQGSEA. This CDR3 has 13 residues. The CDR3 bases are TGCAGCGTTGAATACACAGGGGATCATGGCTACACCTTC. This translates into CSVEYTGDHGYTF. The full variable domain, with the rest looked up from reference TRBV29-1 and TRBJ1-2, is SAVISQKPSRDICQRGTSLTIQCQVDSQVTMMFWYRQQPGQSLTLIATANQGSEATYESGFVIDKFPISRPNLTFSTLTVSNMSPEDSSIYLCSVEYTGDHGYTFGSGTRLTVV.

V usage is TRBV7-2 and J usage is TRBJ2-7; tentative D call: TRBD2 (5 bases). CDR3 length equals 12 residues. Deletions cut 3 bases from V and 3 bases from J, with 6 bases between. Germline values: CDR1 SGHTA, CDR2 FQGNSA. The CDR3 coding sequence is TGTGCCAGCAGCTTGAGGGACTACGAGCAGTACTTC. Its translation: CASSLRDYEQYF.

With regard to this clone: The identical CDR3 is also encoded by other nucleotide sequences in the sample. This rearrangement joins TRBV2 to TRBJ2-5, with D perhaps TRBD1 (6 bases). This CDR3 has 11 amino acids. Per germline, CDR1 SNHLY and CDR2 FYNNEI. The V and J ends lost 8 bases and 2 bases respectively, with 6 bases between them. The CDR3 nucleotides are TGTGCCAGCGGACAGCAAGAGACCCAGTACTTC. It is translated as CASGQQETQYF.

The V and J genes are TRBV7-9 and TRBJ2-1, with TRBD1 identical over 8 bases. CDR3 size: 14 residues. The junction had 7 bases not matched to a gene; V was cut back by 5 bases and J by 7 bases. CDR1 and CDR2 from the germline V gene are SEHNR and FQNEAQ (reference sequence). This CDR3 is CASSLGDRSNEQFF. For the CDR3, the DNA is TGTGCCAGCAGCCTGGGGGACAGGTCGAATGAGCAGTTCTTC. The full variable domain, completed using reference TRBV7-9 and TRBJ2-1, is DTGVSQNPRHKITKRGQNVTFRCDPISEHNRLYWYRQTLGQGPEFLTYFQNEAQLEKSRLLSDRFSAERPKGSFSTLEIQRTEQGDSAMYLCASSLGDRSNEQFFGPGTRLTVL.

This clone was counted a single time. This rearrangement joins TRBV5-1 to TRBJ2-3; possible D gene TRBD1, 5 bases. CDR1 SGHRS and CDR2 YFSETQ come from the germline V gene. The V end was cut by 2 bases, the J end by 2 bases, with 9 bases between. CDR3 size: 14 residues. The CDR3 DNA reads as TGCGCCAGCAGCTTTCAGGGCCCCACAGATACGCAGTATTTT. As protein: CASSFQGPTDTQYF.

This clone was seen more than once but under ten times. The rearrangement joins TRBV7-9 to TRBJ2-1, with 8 bases lining up with TRBD1. The CDR3 runs to 14 residues. The V gene end was trimmed by 6 bases and the J gene end by 8 bases; junction bases not matched to a gene: 9. Looked up from germline, CDR1 is SEHNR and CDR2 is FQNEAQ (reference sequence). The CDR3 region is CASRSDREADEQFF. The CDR3 DNA sequence: TGTGCCAGCAGATCGGACAGGGAGGCGGATGAGCAGTTCTTC.

The rearrangement links TRBV7-6 to TRBJ2-1; TRBD1 matches at 9 bases. Germline V CDR1 and CDR2: SGHVS, FNYEAQ. This CDR3 comprises 14 residues. The ends lost 7 bases at V and 8 bases at J; junction bases unmatched: 9. The CDR3 protein is CASNGGTGFDEQFF. For the CDR3, the DNA is TGTGCCAGCAACGGCGGGACAGGGTTCGATGAGCAGTTCTTC.

This clone was counted between two and nine times. J is TRBJ1-1 and V is TRBV19; tentatively, D is TRBD1 (5 bases). Trimming pared 6 bases from V and 1 base from J, leaving 15 bases between. Per germline, CDR1 LNHDA and CDR2 SQIVND (reference sequence). The CDR3 sequence is 15 residues long. CDR3 DNA: TGTGCCAGTAGGGACACAGCGAAAGAGAACACTGAAGCTTTCTTT. It encodes CASRDTAKENTEAFF. Variable domain in full (rest from reference TRBV19 and TRBJ1-1): DGGITQSPKYLFRKEGQNVTLSCEQNLNHDAMYWYRQDPGQGLRLIYYSQIVNDFQKGDIAEGYSVSREKKESFPLTVTSAQKNPTAFYLCASRDTAKENTEAFFGQGTRLTVV.

V usage is TRBV18 and J usage is TRBJ2-1; 8 bases match TRBD1. Unmatched junction bases numbered 3, after V lost 6 bases and J lost 2 bases. In germline, CDR1 is KGHSH, CDR2 LQKENI. The CDR3 totals 14 residues. The CDR3 sequence is CASSDRGTYNEQFF. DNA for the CDR3: TGTGCCAGCTCCGACAGGGGAACCTACAATGAGCAGTTCTTC.

V is TRBV18 and J is TRBJ1-1; D gene ambiguous. Trimming took off 6 bases at V and 11 bases at J, with 16 bases between the two ends. The germline CDR1 and CDR2 sequences are KGHSH and LQKENI. The CDR3 is 12 amino acids. The DNA for the CDR3 is TGTGCCAGCTCCCCTCGAGCCTGGGAGGCTTTCTTT. The encoded protein is CASSPRAWEAFF.

The chain combines TRBV5-1 with TRBJ2-5, with D perhaps TRBD1 (6 bases). Trimming shortened V by 1 base and J by 5 bases, and 12 bases separated the two germline ends. CDR3 length equals 14 residues. Germline V CDR1 and CDR2: SGHRS, YFSETQ. The CDR3 sequence: CASSLNRVGETQYF. The CDR3 coding sequence is TGCGCCAGCAGCTTGAACAGGGTGGGGGAGACCCAGTACTTC.

CDR3 sequence reads: CASSPTENYGYTF. CDR3 bases: TGTGCCAGCAGTCCCACAGAGAACTATGGCTACACCTTC. The chain couples TRBV27 to TRBJ1-2; the D is unclear. The CDR3 length is 13 residues. From germline, CDR1 is MNHEY and CDR2 SMNVEV (reference sequence). Trimming stripped 5 bases from V and 2 bases from J, with 9 bases between.

The chain recombines TRBV5-1 with TRBJ2-5; TRBD1 aligns across 11 bases. The J call may be mistaken, given a closer DNA end match to TRBJ2-7. This CDR3 has 14 amino acids. Germline CDR1 is SGHRS and CDR2 is YFSETQ. In nucleotides, the CDR3 is TGCGCCAGCAGCTGGGGGACAGGGGGGTACGAGCAGTACTTC. This codes for CASSWGTGGYEQYF.

Of note for this clone: At one end the junction does not follow the germline gene, possibly because of a read error. V usage is TRBV7-9 and J usage is TRBJ2-5, with 11 bases identical to TRBD2. This CDR3 region has 17 residues. Germline-derived CDR1 and CDR2 are SEHNR and FQNEAQ (reference sequence). The CDR3 DNA sequence: TGTTCCAGCAGCCAACCGACTAGCGGGGTTCTCCAAGAGACCCAGTACTTC. It codes for CSSSQPTSGVLQETQYF.

V usage is TRBV4-1 and J usage is TRBJ1-1; D is possibly TRBD1 (5 bases). Trimming left V 0 bases short and J 3 bases short, with 8 bases between. Germline V lookup: CDR1 MGHRA, CDR2 YSYEKL. The CDR3 is 14 amino acids. CDR3 residues: CASSQEGRDTEAFF. DNA of the CDR3: TGCGCCAGCAGCCAAGAGGGGCGTGACACTGAAGCTTTCTTT.

The genes are TRBV5-6 and TRBJ1-2; D not resolved. V gave up 2 bases and J gave up 8 bases, with 10 bases separating them. In germline, CDR1 is SGHDT, CDR2 YYEEEE. The CDR3 length is 12 residues. The CDR3 reads CASSFRGYGYTF. The DNA of the CDR3 is TGTGCCAGCAGCTTTCGCGGATACGGCTACACCTTC.

There are a few counts of this clone. This chain joins TRBV5-1 and TRBJ1-4, with 7 bases identical to TRBD1. This CDR3 has 14 amino acids. V gave up 5 bases and J gave up 3 bases; unmatched junction bases: 4. CDR1 is SGHRS and CDR2 is YFSETQ in the germline V gene. CDR3 sequence: CASRAGTANEKLFF. CDR3 bases: TGCGCCAGCAGGGCCGGGACAGCTAATGAAAAACTGTTTTTT. The whole variable domain, remainder taken from reference TRBV5-1 and TRBJ1-4, is KAGVTQTPRYLIKTRGQQVTLSCSPISGHRSVSWYQQTPGQGLQFLFEYFSETQRNKGNFPGRFSGRQFSNSRSEMNVSTLELGDSALYLCASRAGTANEKLFFGSGTQLSVL.